A selection of T cell receptor beta chains follows, all from one sample in a study of cytomegalovirus exposure and HLA in healthy donors. Assay: immunoSEQ multiplex PCR; the TCRdb copy retains only in-frame clones and omits some. Of about 170,000 clones in the sample, approximately 79% were seen once. Sequenced input: PBMCs. Source of these receptors: a man aged 40-50 years in good health and CMV-seropositive. CDR3s include the opening cysteine and the closing phenylalanine or tryptophan. The order of the fields is V gene, D gene, J gene, clone size, CDR3 DNA, CDR3 protein. The D gene is left open where the match is weak. Clone size appears in some rows only: once, few, many, or a class for an expanded clone.

TRBV29-1	.	TRBJ2-7	.	TGCAGCGTTGAAGATCCGAGCTCCTACGAGCAGTACTTC	CSVEDPSSYEQYF
TRBV11-1	.	TRBJ2-1	.	TGTGCCAGCAGCTTAGTTCGGTTTGATTCCTACAATGAGCAGTTCTTC	CASSLVRFDSYNEQFF
TRBV6-6	.	TRBJ1-6	.	TGTGCCAGCAGCCCCCCCCCGGAGAATTCACCCCTCCACTTT	CASSPPPENSPLHF
TRBV2	TRBD2	TRBJ2-1	few	TGTGCCAGCAGTCAAGACAGCGGGGGGGTGAGGTTCTTC	CASSQDSGGVRFF
TRBV19	TRBD1	TRBJ1-1	.	TGTGCCAGTTCCGGACAGGGAGGGTTGCCTTTCTTT	CASSGQGGLPFF
TRBV5-1	.	TRBJ2-7	.	TGCGCCAGCAGCTTGGGGGCTAGCGCGGACGAGCAGTACTTC	CASSLGASADEQYF
TRBV5-4	TRBD1	TRBJ2-7	.	TGTGCCAGCAGCCCTAGGACAGGGGCGGCCTACGAGCAGTACTTC	CASSPRTGAAYEQYF
TRBV6-5	.	TRBJ2-1	few	TGTGCCAGCAGTTATGCGTGGGGGGATGGGCAGTTCTTC	CASSYAWGDGQFF
TRBV20-1	.	TRBJ2-7	.	TGCAGTGCTAGTCAGGTCCACGAGCAGTACTTC	CSASQVHEQYF
TRBV5-6	.	TRBJ2-2	.	TGTGCCAGCAGCGGGGCAGGCGTGATCACCGGGGAGCTGTTTTTT	CASSGAGVITGELFF
TRBV5-4	.	TRBJ2-5	few	TGTGCCAGCAGCTCTACAGGAGAGACCCAGTACTTC	CASSSTGETQYF
TRBV15	.	TRBJ1-2	.	TGTGCCACCAGCGGCCCAGGGGCAGACTATGGCTACACCTTC	CATSGPGADYGYTF
TRBV2	TRBD2	TRBJ2-7	.	TGTGCCAGCTCGGGGGGACGGCATTCCTACGAGCAGTACTTC	CASSGGRHSYEQYF
TRBV29-1	TRBD1	TRBJ2-7	few	TGCAGCGTTGTTCAGCCCCGCGGACAGGGGAACGAGCAGTACTTC	CSVVQPRGQGNEQYF
TRBV27	.	TRBJ2-7	.	TGTGCCAGCAGTTTATCGAACGGGGTTGACGAGCAGTACTTC	CASSLSNGVDEQYF
TRBV9	TRBD2	TRBJ2-3	.	TGTGCCAGCAGCCCGCGAGGGTTAGCGGGGGCCACAGATACGCAGTATTTT	CASSPRGLAGATDTQYF
TRBV6-1	TRBD1	TRBJ2-7	.	TGTGCCAGCAGTACTCCGGGACAGGGGGACTACGAGCAGTACTTC	CASSTPGQGDYEQYF
TRBV27	.	TRBJ1-5	.	TGTGCCAGCAGCTTTTCAGGGGAACAGCCCCAGCATTTT	CASSFSGEQPQHF
TRBV5-4	TRBD1	TRBJ1-6	.	TGTGCCAGCAGCTCAATGGGCTTAGGGGGCAATTCACCCCTCCATTTT	CASSSMGLGGNSPLHF
TRBV7-2	TRBD2	TRBJ2-7	.	TGTGCCAGCAGCTCGCAAATCAAGACTAGCGGGGGCGAGCAGTACTTC	CASSSQIKTSGGEQYF
TRBV6-5	.	TRBJ2-7	.	TGTGCCAGCAGTTTCCCCGACCCTGACCGGGCCTACGAGCAGTACTTC	CASSFPDPDRAYEQYF
TRBV7-3	TRBD2	TRBJ2-3	few	TGTGCCAGCAGTGTAGCGGGGGGGCAAGATACGCAGTATTTT	CASSVAGGQDTQYF